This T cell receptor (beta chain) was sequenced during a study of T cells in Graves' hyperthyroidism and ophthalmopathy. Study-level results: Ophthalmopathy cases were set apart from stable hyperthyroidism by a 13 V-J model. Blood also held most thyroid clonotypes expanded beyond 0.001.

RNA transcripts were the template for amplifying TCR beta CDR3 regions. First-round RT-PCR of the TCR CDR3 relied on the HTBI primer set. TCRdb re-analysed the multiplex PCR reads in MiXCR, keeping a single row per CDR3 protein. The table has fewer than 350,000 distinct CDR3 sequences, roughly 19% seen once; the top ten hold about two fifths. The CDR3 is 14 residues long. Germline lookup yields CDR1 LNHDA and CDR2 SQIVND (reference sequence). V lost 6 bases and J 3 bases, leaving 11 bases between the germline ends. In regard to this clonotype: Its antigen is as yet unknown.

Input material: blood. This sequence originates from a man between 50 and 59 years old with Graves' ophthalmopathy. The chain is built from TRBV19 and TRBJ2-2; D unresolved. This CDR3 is CASRLDGYTGELFF. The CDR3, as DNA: TGTGCCAGTAGACTGGACGGTTACACCGGGGAGCTGTTTTTT.